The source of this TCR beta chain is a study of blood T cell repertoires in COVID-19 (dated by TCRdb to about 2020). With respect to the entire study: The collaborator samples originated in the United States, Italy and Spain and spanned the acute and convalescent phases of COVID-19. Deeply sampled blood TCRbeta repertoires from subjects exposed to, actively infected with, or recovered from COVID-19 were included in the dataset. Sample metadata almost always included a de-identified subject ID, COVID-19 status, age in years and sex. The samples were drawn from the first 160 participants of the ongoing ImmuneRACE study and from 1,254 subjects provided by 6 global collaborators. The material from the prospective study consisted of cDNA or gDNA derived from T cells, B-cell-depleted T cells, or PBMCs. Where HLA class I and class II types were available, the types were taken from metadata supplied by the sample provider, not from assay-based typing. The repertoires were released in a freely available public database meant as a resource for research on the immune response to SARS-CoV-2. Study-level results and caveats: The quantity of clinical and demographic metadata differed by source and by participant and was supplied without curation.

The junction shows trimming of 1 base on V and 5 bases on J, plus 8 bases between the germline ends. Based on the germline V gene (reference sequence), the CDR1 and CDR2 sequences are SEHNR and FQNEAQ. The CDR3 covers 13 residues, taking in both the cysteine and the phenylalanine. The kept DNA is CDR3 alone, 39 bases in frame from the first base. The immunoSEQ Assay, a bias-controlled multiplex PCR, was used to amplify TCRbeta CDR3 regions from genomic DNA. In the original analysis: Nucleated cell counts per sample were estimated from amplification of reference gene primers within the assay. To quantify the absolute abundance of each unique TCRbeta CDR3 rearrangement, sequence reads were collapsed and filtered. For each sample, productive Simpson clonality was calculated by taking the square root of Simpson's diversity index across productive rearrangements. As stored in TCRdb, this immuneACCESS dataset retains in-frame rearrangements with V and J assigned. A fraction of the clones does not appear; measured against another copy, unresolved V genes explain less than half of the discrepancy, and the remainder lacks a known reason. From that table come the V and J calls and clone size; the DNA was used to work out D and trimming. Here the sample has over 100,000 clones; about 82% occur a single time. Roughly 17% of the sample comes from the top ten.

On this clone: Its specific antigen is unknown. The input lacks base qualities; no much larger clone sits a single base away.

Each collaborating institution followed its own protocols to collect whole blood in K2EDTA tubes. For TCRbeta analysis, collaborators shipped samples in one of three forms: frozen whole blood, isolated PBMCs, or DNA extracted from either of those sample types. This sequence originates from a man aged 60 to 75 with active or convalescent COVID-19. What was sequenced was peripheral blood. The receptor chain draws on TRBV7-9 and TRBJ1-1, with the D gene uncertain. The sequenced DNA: TGTGCCAGCAGCTTAGAGCCGGGGACTGAAGCTTTCTTT. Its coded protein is CASSLEPGTEAFF.